What follows is one T cell receptor (beta chain) and its context. Its antigen is undetermined. Here immunoSEQ multiplex PCR was the method, and the copy in TCRdb shows in-frame clones only, minus some. The sample shows 200,000 to 250,000 clones, 85% to 95% of them seen only once. This entry comes from a study of T cell responses to AZD1222 COVID-19 vaccine. Findings and limits, study-wide: The donor cohort was predominantly white British with a female majority, and clonal diversity may have been underestimated. Baseline testing showed seropositivity in only a handful of AZD1222 recipients.

Trimming cost V 1 base and J 6 bases, with 4 bases left between them. This CDR3 has 13 residues. The germline V gene has CDR1 LGHDT and CDR2 YNNKEL (reference sequence). The receptor comes from an adult in good health. The genes are TRBV3-1 (or the pseudogene TRBV3-2) and TRBJ1-6; D ambiguous. Sequencing was performed on peripheral blood, taken on day 0 of MenACWY control vaccination. The CDR3 DNA is TGTGCCAGCAGCCAAGGTAGTAATTCACCCCTCCACTTT. Protein: CASSQGSNSPLHF.